This TCR beta chain was sequenced in a study of cytomegalovirus exposure and HLA in healthy donors. Across the study: One earlier analysis, a look at about 179 million T cells, found roughly 110 million unique TCR beta sequences.

Regarding this clone: Its specificity is not known.

The study's findings and limits: Being productive about 87% or about 30% of the time was typical of most TCR beta V segments in an earlier analysis. HLA-A and HLA-B allele assignments for most subjects were reportedly predicted accurately using TCR beta sequences. Researchers reported in a later analysis that common viral pathogens appeared linked to several top clusters.

The study ran its PCR with 60 Vbeta and 13 Jbeta primers. Data came from immunoSEQ multiplex PCR; TCRdb stores just in-frame clones and leaves some out. The repertoire includes 100,000 to 150,000 clones, 60% to 85% of them detected once, and 1.2% sits in the top ten. The sequence was collected from a female donor in good health and CMV-seronegative. Sequenced sample: PBMCs.

CDR3 sequence (DNA): TGTGCCAGCTCACCGACGAGAACAGGTTACACCTTC. Translating gives CASSPTRTGYTF. V and J are TRBV18 and TRBJ1-2, with D perhaps matching TRBD1 (5 bases). In germline, CDR1 is KGHSH, CDR2 LQKENI. This CDR3 has 12 residues. V was clipped by 3 bases and J by 11 bases, with 13 bases between them.